This TCR beta chain was profiled in a study of T cell repertoires in cytomegalovirus infection. This clonotype came up many times. From the reads, TCRdb called clonotypes with MiXCR, one entry per CDR3 protein. This repertoire shows roughly 240,000 distinct CDR3 sequences, around 6.4% found once; its top ten account for under 7.5%. Per the germline V gene, CDR1 is DFQATT and CDR2 is SNEGSKA (reference sequence). This CDR3 comprises 13 residues. V dropped 2 bases and J dropped 6; count of bases not matched to a gene: 6. The receptor was isolated from a human donor in good health (CMV status not recorded). Some clones in this sample may be carry-over from other donors' samples. J is TRBJ2-7 and V is TRBV20-1; 8 bases are shared with TRBD1. Input material: PBMCs. DNA for the CDR3: TGCAGTGCTAGACGGGACAGGACAGCCGAGCAGTACTTC. Translating gives CSARRDRTAEQYF.